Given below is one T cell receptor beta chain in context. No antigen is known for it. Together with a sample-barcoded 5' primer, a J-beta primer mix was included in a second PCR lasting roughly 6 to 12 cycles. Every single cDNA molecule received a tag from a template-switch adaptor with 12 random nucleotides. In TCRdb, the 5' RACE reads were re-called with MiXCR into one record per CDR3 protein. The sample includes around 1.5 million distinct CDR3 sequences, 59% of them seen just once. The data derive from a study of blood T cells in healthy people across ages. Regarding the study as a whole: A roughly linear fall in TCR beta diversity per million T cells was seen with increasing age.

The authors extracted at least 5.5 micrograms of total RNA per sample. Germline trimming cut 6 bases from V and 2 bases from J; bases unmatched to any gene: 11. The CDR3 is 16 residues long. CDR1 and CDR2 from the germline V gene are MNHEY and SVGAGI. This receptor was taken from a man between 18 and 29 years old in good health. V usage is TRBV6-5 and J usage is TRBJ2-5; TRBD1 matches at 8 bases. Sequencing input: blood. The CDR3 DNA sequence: TGTGCCAGCAGCCACGACAGGGGCCAGGAACAAGAGACCCAGTACTTC. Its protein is CASSHDRGQEQETQYF.